These 13 T cell receptor beta chains came from one sample sequenced in a study of early stage breast cancer tumors. Assay used: immunoSEQ multiplex PCR; TCRdb lists only in-frame clones, some missing. The sample has about 38,000 clones, about 68% seen once. Sequencing was performed on blood. The receptor set was obtained from a person aged 55 to 75 with breast cancer.

The chain recombines TRBV6-1 with TRBJ2-3; 11 nucleotides align to TRBD2. With 2 bases clipped from V and 5 bases from J, the junction kept 6 bases outside the gene matches. Per the germline V gene, CDR1 is MNHNS and CDR2 is SASEGT. The CDR3 consists of 16 residues. Written as DNA, the CDR3 is TGTGCCAGCAGTGAAATAGCGGGGGGGCCCCAAGATACGCAGTATTTT. Translated, it gives CASSEIAGGPQDTQYF.

The rearrangement joins TRBV19 to TRBJ1-1; D may be TRBD1 (6 bases). CDR1 and CDR2 from the germline V gene are LNHDA and SQIVND (reference sequence). V was pared by 4 bases and J by 6 bases, with 12 bases between. CDR3 length: 13 amino acids. CDR3 loop: CASSTQGFAEAFF. The CDR3 nucleotides read TGTGCCAGTAGTACTCAGGGGTTCGCTGAAGCTTTCTTT.

The V and J genes are TRBV6-5 and TRBJ2-7; no definite D call. The CDR3 extends over 13 amino acids. Germline values: CDR1 MNHEY, CDR2 SVGAGI. Trimming left V 6 bases short and J 5 bases short, with 14 bases between. This chain's CDR3 is CASRQDGPNEQYF. As DNA, the CDR3 is TGTGCCAGCAGGCAGGACGGGCCCAACGAGCAGTACTTC.

The chain is built from TRBV5-1 and TRBJ2-1, with TRBD2 as a possible D gene (6 bases). CDR3 length: 14 amino acids. V was cut by 0 bases and J by 6 bases, with 10 bases left in between. Germline V gene lookup returns CDR1 SGHRS and CDR2 YFSETQ. CDR3 in amino acids: CASSLDGRVNEQFF. As DNA, the CDR3 is TGCGCCAGCAGCTTGGACGGGAGAGTCAATGAGCAGTTCTTC. Full variable domain (missing parts from reference TRBV5-1 and TRBJ2-1): KAGVTQTPRYLIKTRGQQVTLSCSPISGHRSVSWYQQTPGQGLQFLFEYFSETQRNKGNFPGRFSGRQFSNSRSEMNVSTLELGDSALYLCASSLDGRVNEQFFGPGTRLTVL.

The V and J genes are TRBV7-9 and TRBJ2-1, with 8 bases fitting TRBD1. Per the germline V gene, CDR1 is SEHNR and CDR2 is FQNEAQ (reference sequence). This CDR3 comprises 13 residues. J gave up 5 bases and V 8 bases, and 5 bases lay outside the gene matches. DNA for the CDR3: TGTGCCAGCCAACGGACAGGGAACAATGAGCAGTTCTTC. This gives the protein CASQRTGNNEQFF.

The V gene is TRBV19, the J gene TRBJ2-7, with 12 bases aligning to TRBD1. The CDR3 is 17 residues long. CDR1 is LNHDA, CDR2 SQIVND, per germline (reference sequence). V trimming: 5 bases; J trimming: 5 bases; junction bases outside the gene matches: 13. Here the CDR3 reads CASSPLPGGTGGHEQYF. The DNA of the CDR3 is TGTGCCAGTAGTCCCTTACCGGGGGGGACAGGGGGCCACGAGCAGTACTTC.

A few counts support this clone. The chain has TRBV27 and TRBJ1-5; 10 bases are shared with TRBD1. V dropped 5 bases and J dropped 5; count of bases not matched to a gene: 9. Germline V gene sequence: CDR1 MNHEY, CDR2 SMNVEV (reference sequence). CDR3 length: 16 residues. In DNA, the CDR3 is TGTGCCAGCAGTCCCATGGGACAGGGGACTTATCAGCCCCAGCATTTT. It encodes CASSPMGQGTYQPQHF.

The J gene is TRBJ2-5, the V gene TRBV6-1; D is perhaps TRBD2 (5 bases). The CDR3 is 13 residues long. Germline loops: CDR1 MNHNS, CDR2 SASEGT. V shed 4 bases and J shed 4 bases, with 10 bases lying between them. CDR3 amino acids: CASSGVRGETQYF. Written as DNA, the CDR3 is TGTGCCAGCAGTGGGGTACGGGGAGAGACCCAGTACTTC.

The table lists this clone with a count of one. V and J are TRBV5-6 and TRBJ2-3; no clear D. The germline V gene has CDR1 SGHDT and CDR2 YYEEEE. Trimming pared 0 bases from V and 4 bases from J, leaving 15 bases between. The CDR3 loop spans 16 amino acids. The CDR3 coding sequence is TGTGCCAGCAGCTTGGGGCTACCCGAAGCCGCAGATACGCAGTATTTT. It encodes CASSLGLPEAADTQYF.

This sequence joins TRBV15 and TRBJ2-1; D unresolved. This CDR3 is 17 amino acids long. V was trimmed by 0 bases and J by 0 bases, leaving 12 bases between them. CDR1 and CDR2 from the germline V gene are LNHNV and YYDKDF (reference sequence). CDR3 coding DNA: TGTGCCACCAGCAGAGATAAAGGGTATCACTCCTACAATGAGCAGTTCTTC. This encodes CATSRDKGYHSYNEQFF.

This chain links TRBV5-1 with TRBJ2-7; D not resolved. Trimming cost V 5 bases and J 6 bases, with 21 bases left between them. This CDR3 contains 15 residues. CDR1 is SGHRS, CDR2 YFSETQ, per germline. Here the CDR3 DNA reads TGCGCCAGCAGGGTCGGACCCTCTGAGGTATCCGAGCAGTACTTC. The encoded protein is CASRVGPSEVSEQYF.

This rearrangement joins TRBV6-1 to TRBJ1-5; possibly TRBD1 for D (6 bases). The CDR3 loop spans 15 amino acids. Germline CDR1 and CDR2: MNHNS and SASEGT. Trimming cost V 10 bases and J 2 bases, with 18 bases left between them. The DNA of the CDR3 is TGTGCCACCATAGCAGGGGCCCGGGGCAATCAGCCCCAGCATTTT. Protein product: CATIAGARGNQPQHF.

V and J are TRBV18 and TRBJ1-2; unclear D gene. This CDR3 is built from 11 residues. The V end was cut by 3 bases, the J end by 6 bases, with 5 bases between. The germline gives CDR1 KGHSH, CDR2 LQKENI. The CDR3 region has the DNA TGTGCCAGCTCACCGGGCGATGGCTACACCTTC. Its protein is CASSPGDGYTF.